Listed here are 20 T cell receptor beta chains from one sample, sequenced in a study of T cell responses to AZD1222 COVID-19 vaccine. The data were produced by immunoSEQ multiplex PCR, yet TCRdb's version contains in-frame clones alone and is incomplete. The sample contains some 120,000 clones, approximately 85% of which appear only once. This sample comprised peripheral blood, obtained on day 0 of MenACWY control vaccination. The receptors were gathered from an adult in good health.

The chain carries TRBV19 and TRBJ1-5; D ambiguous. V was shortened by 1 base and J by 0 bases, with 10 bases between the two germline ends. The CDR3 is 16 amino acids. CDR1 and CDR2 from the germline V gene are LNHDA and SQIVND (reference sequence). CDR3 in DNA: TGTGCCAGTAGTATAGGATGGACGGTTAGCAATCAGCCCCAGCATTTT. This codes for CASSIGWTVSNQPQHF. The entire variable domain, with the rest obtained from reference TRBV19 and TRBJ1-5, is as follows: DGGITQSPKYLFRKEGQNVTLSCEQNLNHDAMYWYRQDPGQGLRLIYYSQIVNDFQKGDIAEGYSVSREKKESFPLTVTSAQKNPTAFYLCASSIGWTVSNQPQHFGDGTRLSIL.

This sequence joins TRBV29-1 and TRBJ2-1; 7 bases are a match to TRBD2. Germline loops: CDR1 SQVTM, CDR2 ANQGSEA. V gave up 3 bases and J gave up 1 base; unmatched junction bases: 9. The CDR3 sequence is 16 residues long. CDR3 bases: TGCAGCGTTGACGGGAATAGCGGGTCATCCTACAATGAGCAGTTCTTC. Translation gives CSVDGNSGSSYNEQFF.

V usage is TRBV28 and J usage is TRBJ1-6; TRBD1 might be the D (5 bases). Germline V lookup: CDR1 MDHEN, CDR2 SYDVKM. The CDR3 has 16 residues. Trimming shortened V by 5 bases and J by 10 bases, and 21 bases separated the two germline ends. The CDR3 region is CASSVGGTTDRSPLHF. The DNA of the CDR3 is TGTGCCAGCAGTGTGGGAGGGACGACGGACCGATCACCCCTCCACTTT. Complete variable domain (other parts from reference TRBV28 and TRBJ1-6): DVKVTQSSRYLVKRTGEKVFLECVQDMDHENMFWYRQDPGLGLRLIYFSYDVKMKEKGDIPEGYSVSREKKERFSLILESASTNQTSMYLCASSVGGTTDRSPLHFGNGTRLTVT.

The sample holds one count of this clone. The chain links TRBV10-3 to TRBJ2-2, with a possible D match to TRBD2 (5 bases). With 2 bases removed from V and 4 bases from J, the gap between germline ends came to 11 bases. Germline V gene lookup returns CDR1 ENHRY and CDR2 SYGVKD. The CDR3 runs to 15 residues. The CDR3 loop reads CAISESPGGTGELFF. DNA of the CDR3: TGTGCCATCAGTGAGAGCCCCGGAGGCACCGGGGAGCTGTTTTTT.

In regard to this clone: Sequence at one end of the junction differs from germline and may be a read error. This sequence joins TRBV7-7 and TRBJ2-5; 7 bases align to TRBD1. This CDR3 contains 15 residues. Per the germline V gene, CDR1 is SSHAT and CDR2 is FNYEAQ (reference sequence). The CDR3 DNA reads TGTGCTAGCAGCCCCGACAGGGCCCGACAAGAGACCCAGTACTTC. Its translation: CASSPDRARQETQYF.

For the CDR3, the DNA is TGTGCCAGCAGTTACGGGGGGCTACAGGGAAACACCATATATTTT. Residues: CASSYGGLQGNTIYF. The chain has TRBV6-5 and TRBJ1-3, with D possibly being TRBD1 (6 bases). This CDR3 region has 15 residues. The V gene lost 2 bases and the J gene lost 4 bases, with 12 bases spanning the gap. Germline V gene sequence: CDR1 MNHEY, CDR2 SVGAGI.

V gene TRBV19 combines with J gene TRBJ2-7; TRBD2 aligns across 9 bases. Germline values: CDR1 LNHDA, CDR2 SQIVND (reference sequence). This CDR3 has 17 residues. V shed 5 bases, J shed 0 bases, and the junction held 11 bases outside the gene matches. This CDR3 reads CASSGASGVYSSYEQYF. The DNA for the CDR3 is TGTGCCAGTAGTGGGGCTAGCGGGGTGTATAGCTCCTACGAGCAGTACTTC.

The rearrangement links TRBV6-5 to TRBJ1-1; no clear D. Germline assignment: CDR1 MNHEY and CDR2 SVGAGI. CDR3 length equals 16 residues. Trimming removed 1 base from V and 5 bases from J, with 17 bases in between. This CDR3 reads CASSYYRPGAGTEAFF. CDR3 sequence (DNA): TGTGCCAGCAGTTACTACCGACCAGGAGCGGGAACTGAAGCTTTCTTT.

This chain connects TRBV13 to TRBJ2-7; TRBD1 might be the D (5 bases). Germline V gene sequence: CDR1 PRHDT, CDR2 FYEKMQ (reference sequence). This CDR3 region has 16 residues. Trimming removed 4 bases at V and 5 bases at J, with 21 bases between. As DNA, the CDR3 is TGTGCCAGCAGCTCAGTGCAGGGTGGATCTCCCCACGAGCAGTACTTC. Translating gives CASSSVQGGSPHEQYF.

This sequence joins TRBV11-2 and TRBJ2-2; tentatively, D is TRBD1 (5 bases). Germline V gene data show CDR1 as SGHAT and CDR2 as FQNNGV. V shed 3 bases and J shed 4 bases, with 9 bases lying between them. CDR3 length: 14 residues. CDR3 bases: TGTGCCAGCAGCTTCAGGGTCAGCACCGGGGAGCTGTTTTTT. The encoded protein is CASSFRVSTGELFF.

The V call is TRBV27, the J call TRBJ2-7, with TRBD2 identical over 13 bases. The CDR3 has 15 residues. The germline gives CDR1 MNHEY, CDR2 SMNVEV (reference sequence). The V gene end was trimmed by 7 bases and the J gene end by 4 bases; junction bases not matched to a gene: 7. CDR3 region: CASKLAGGSGYEQYF. Written as DNA, the CDR3 is TGTGCCAGCAAACTAGCGGGAGGGTCGGGTTACGAGCAGTACTTC.

This clone was counted a few times. This rearrangement joins TRBV9 to TRBJ1-2; the D is unclear. There are 15 residues in the CDR3. Germline loops: CDR1 SGDLS, CDR2 YYNGEE. Trimming pared 0 bases from V and 7 bases from J, leaving 16 bases between. CDR3 sequence reads: CASSVGLQFVGGYTF. The CDR3 DNA reads as TGTGCCAGCAGCGTAGGTCTGCAGTTTGTTGGTGGCTACACCTTC.

The V call is TRBV11-3, the J call TRBJ2-7, with 8 bases matching TRBD2. CDR3 length equals 15 residues. The germline gives CDR1 SGHNT, CDR2 YENEEA. With V trimmed by 0 bases and J by 4 bases, 5 bases remained unmatched. CDR3 in amino acids: CASSLEAGGVYEQYF. In DNA, the CDR3 is TGTGCCAGCAGCTTAGAGGCGGGAGGTGTTTACGAGCAGTACTTC.

This clone was recorded once. The rearrangement uses TRBV5-1 and TRBJ2-7; the D gene is possibly TRBD1 (5 bases). With 3 bases removed from V and 2 bases from J, the gap between germline ends came to 9 bases. The CDR3 is 13 residues long. Germline V gene data show CDR1 as SGHRS and CDR2 as YFSETQ. This CDR3 reads CASSSTGTYEQYF. The CDR3 bases are TGCGCCAGCAGCTCAACAGGTACCTACGAGCAGTACTTC. Together with reference TRBV5-1 and TRBJ2-7, the CDR3 gives the full variable domain: KAGVTQTPRYLIKTRGQQVTLSCSPISGHRSVSWYQQTPGQGLQFLFEYFSETQRNKGNFPGRFSGRQFSNSRSEMNVSTLELGDSALYLCASSSTGTYEQYFGPGTRLTVT.

The chain is built from TRBV30 and TRBJ2-7, with 8 bases matching TRBD1. The CDR3 runs 12 residues. Germline V gene data show CDR1 as GTSNPN and CDR2 as SVGIG (reference sequence). The V gene end was trimmed by 5 bases and the J gene end by 3 bases; junction bases not matched to a gene: 3. For the CDR3, the DNA is TGTGCCTGGGGGACAGGAGGCTACGAGCAGTACTTC. It translates to CAWGTGGYEQYF.

This clone came up once. The chain joins TRBV29-1 to TRBJ2-5, with D perhaps matching TRBD2 (5 bases). The germline V gene has CDR1 SQVTM and CDR2 ANQGSEA. CDR3 length equals 12 residues. V lost 7 bases and J lost 9, with 18 bases in between. CDR3: CSALKRRTAQYF. CDR3 DNA sequence: TGCAGCGCATTGAAACGGAGGACCGCCCAGTACTTC.

A few counts support this clone. The rearrangement uses TRBV7-3 and TRBJ2-7; weak D call: TRBD2 (7 bases). Germline V gene sequence: CDR1 SGHTA, CDR2 FQGTGA. CDR3 length: 15 residues. V was pared by 5 bases and J by 1 base, with 15 bases between. The CDR3 loop reads CASSPEGGGSYEQYF. CDR3 coding DNA: TGTGCCAGCAGCCCCGAGGGAGGGGGATCCTACGAGCAGTACTTC.

V gene TRBV25-1 combines with J gene TRBJ1-4; D perhaps matches TRBD1 (5 bases). CDR3 size: 12 residues. The ends were cut back, 4 bases at V and 10 bases at J, with 10 bases in the middle. Germline CDR1 reads MGHDK; CDR2 reads SYGVNS. This chain's CDR3 is CASSGQGRKLFF. DNA of the CDR3: TGTGCCAGCAGTGGCCAGGGACGAAAACTGTTTTTT.

V and J are TRBV9 and TRBJ2-7, with D perhaps matching TRBD1 (6 bases). Germline CDR1 SGDLS, CDR2 YYNGEE. V was clipped by 4 bases and J by 0 bases, with 14 bases between them. The CDR3 loop spans 15 amino acids. CDR3 protein: CASSRRLDSSYEQYF. CDR3 sequence (DNA): TGTGCCAGCAGCCGTCGATTGGACAGCTCCTACGAGCAGTACTTC.

The gene calls are TRBV19 and TRBJ1-5; D possibly corresponds to TRBD1 (6 bases). Per germline, CDR1 LNHDA and CDR2 SQIVND (reference sequence). Between the trimmed V and J ends, which lost 8 bases and 3 bases, there was a span of 11 bases. The CDR3 runs 13 residues. The chain's CDR3 is CASGQHSNQPQHF. CDR3 nucleotide sequence: TGTGCCAGTGGACAGCATTCCAATCAGCCCCAGCATTTT.